Below are 24 T cell receptor beta chains sequenced from a single sample in a study of identical twins. TCRdb redid the calling of the 5' RACE reads with MiXCR, one entry per CDR3 protein. In the table there are roughly 470,000 distinct CDR3 sequences, roughly 13% of which are singletons. These same data were also listed under a study on yellow fever vaccine responses in identical twins.

The sample taken for sequencing was CD4+ T cells sorted from blood. Receptors were obtained from a woman aged 18-35 years in good health.

The table lists this clonotype with a few counts. CDR3 region: CASRSIAGGQDNEQFF. DNA for the CDR3: TGTGCCAGCAGATCTATAGCGGGGGGGCAGGACAATGAGCAGTTCTTC. The V and J genes are TRBV7-3 and TRBJ2-1; TRBD2 matches at 11 bases. J was trimmed by 5 bases and V by 6 bases; bases with no gene match: 9. There are 16 residues in the CDR3. CDR1 and CDR2 from the germline V gene are SGHTA and FQGTGA.

This clonotype has a handful of counts. The chain has TRBV11-2 and TRBJ2-3; 8 nucleotides agree with TRBD1. CDR3 length equals 16 residues. V trimming: 1 base; J trimming: 1 base; junction bases outside the gene matches: 4. Per the germline V gene, CDR1 is SGHAT and CDR2 is FQNNGV. The CDR3 here is CASSLGSRGRTDTQYF. CDR3 nucleotides: TGTGCCAGCAGCTTAGGGTCCAGGGGGCGCACAGATACGCAGTATTTT.

This clonotype was detected a few times. The J gene is TRBJ1-1, the V gene TRBV7-9; 8 nucleotides align to TRBD1. The V segment lost 1 base and the J segment 4 bases; nucleotides outside the gene matches: 5. The V gene's germline CDR1 is SEHNR and CDR2 FQNEAQ (reference sequence). This CDR3 contains 15 residues. The CDR3 reads CASSLGTGGFTEAFF. CDR3 sequence (DNA): TGTGCCAGCAGCTTAGGTACAGGGGGATTCACTGAAGCTTTCTTT.

The V and J genes are TRBV21-1 and TRBJ1-2. TRBV21-1 is described as a pseudogene. The CDR3 consists of 16 residues. CDR3 bases: TGTGCCAGCAGCAAAGAAGTGGCAGGGCATAACTATGGCTACACCTTC. Protein product: CASSKEVAGHNYGYTF.

This clonotype was observed a few times. The chain combines TRBV4-1 with TRBJ1-3, with D possibly TRBD1 on 5 matching bases. The CDR3 has 16 residues. The ends were cut back, 1 base at V and 6 bases at J, with 16 bases in the middle. Germline V gives CDR1 MGHRA, CDR2 YSYEKL. For the CDR3, the DNA is TGCGCCAGCAGCCAAGGGGATTTCCTGGGGGAAAACACCATATATTTT. As protein: CASSQGDFLGENTIYF.

The V and J genes are TRBV12-3 or TRBV12-4 and TRBJ2-1; no clear D. Trimming shortened V by 3 bases and J by 4 bases, and 7 bases separated the two germline ends. The CDR3 spans 13 residues. The CDR3 loop reads CASSLQLYNEQFF. Here the CDR3 DNA reads TGTGCCAGCAGTTTGCAACTGTACAATGAGCAGTTCTTC.

This clonotype has more than one count but fewer than ten. V gene TRBV20-1 combines with J gene TRBJ2-7; TRBD1 is a possible D gene (5 bases). CDR1 DFQATT and CDR2 SNEGSKA come from the germline V gene (reference sequence). V was clipped by 5 bases and J by 2 bases, with 13 bases between them. This CDR3 spans 13 amino acids. As DNA, the CDR3 is TGCAGTGCTCCTGACAGCCGGCCCTACGAGCAGTACTTC. Translated: CSAPDSRPYEQYF.

This rearrangement joins TRBV6-2 or TRBV6-3 to TRBJ2-2, with D perhaps TRBD1 (5 bases). V was pared by 4 bases and J by 8 bases, with 14 bases between. The CDR3 covers 14 residues. Germline-derived CDR1 and CDR2 are MNHEY and SVGEGT. The CDR3, as DNA: TGTGCCAGCAGTTCCCAGGGCCCCATGGGGGAGCTGTTTTTT. Amino acid sequence: CASSSQGPMGELFF.

The table lists this clonotype with many counts. This chain links TRBV4-3 with TRBJ2-1; the match to TRBD2 covers 8 bases. The length of the CDR3 is 17 residues. The germline CDR1 and CDR2 sequences are LGHNA and YSLEER. J gave up 3 bases and V 1 base, and 8 bases lay outside the gene matches. The CDR3 nucleotides read TGCGCCAGCAGCCAAGGTTTTTGGACTAGCAGCTACAATGAGCAGTTCTTC. Protein: CASSQGFWTSSYNEQFF.

V gene TRBV20-1 combines with J gene TRBJ1-1; possible D gene TRBD1, 5 bases. The CDR3 covers 15 residues. The germline V and J ends were trimmed by 4 bases and 0 bases, with 15 bases remaining between them. The germline V gene encodes CDR1 DFQATT and CDR2 SNEGSKA (reference sequence). CDR3 DNA sequence: TGCAGTGCTACAGGGTCAGAAGGAGTGAACACTGAAGCTTTCTTT. Amino acids: CSATGSEGVNTEAFF.

This clonotype was seen more than once but under ten times. J is TRBJ2-1 and V is TRBV2; 9 nucleotides line up with TRBD1. Germline loops: CDR1 SNHLY, CDR2 FYNNEI. The V and J ends lost 11 bases and 5 bases, in that order; junction bases with no gene match: 25. This CDR3 is 19 amino acids long. The CDR3 sequence: CACCLLDRGSRVNDNEQFF. Here the CDR3 DNA reads TGTGCCTGCTGTTTGCTAGACAGGGGGAGCCGGGTAAACGACAATGAGCAGTTCTTC.

CDR3 in DNA: TGTGCCAGCAAACTAGGGACTAGCGGGAGCGGTGAGCAGTTCTTC. Translated: CASKLGTSGSGEQFF. J is TRBJ2-1 and V is TRBV5-4; 14 bases match TRBD2. The CDR3 length is 15 residues. V lost 6 bases and J lost 9; bases outside the gene matches: 8. In germline, CDR1 is SGHNT, CDR2 YYREEE (reference sequence).

CDR3 region: CASSPGTSGEDTQYF. The CDR3, as DNA: TGTGCCAGCTCACCGGGGACTAGCGGTGAAGATACGCAGTATTTT. The chain carries TRBV18 and TRBJ2-3; the match to TRBD2 covers 11 bases. The V and J ends lost 3 bases and 5 bases, in that order; junction bases with no gene match: 4. CDR1 and CDR2 (germline): KGHSH, LQKENI. The CDR3 covers 15 residues.

A few counts support this clonotype. The CDR3 sequence: CASRRVGGSLVEQYF. CDR3 DNA sequence: TGCGCCAGCAGGCGTGTCGGCGGGAGTCTGGTCGAGCAGTACTTC. The chain has TRBV5-1 and TRBJ2-7; 7 bases map to TRBD2. The CDR3 runs 15 residues. CDR1 SGHRS and CDR2 YFSETQ come from the germline V gene. J gave up 6 bases and V 5 bases, and 14 bases lay outside the gene matches.

This clonotype was seen only a few times. The chain joins TRBV5-1 to TRBJ1-5; TRBD1 might be the D (5 bases). The V gene's germline CDR1 is SGHRS and CDR2 YFSETQ. The ends were cut back, 0 bases at V and 5 bases at J, with 9 bases in the middle. This CDR3 comprises 14 residues. In DNA, the CDR3 is TGCGCCAGCAGCTTGGGCGGAGGGGATCAGCCCCAGCATTTT. Translation: CASSLGGGDQPQHF. The variable domain in full, completed from reference TRBV5-1 and TRBJ1-5, reads KAGVTQTPRYLIKTRGQQVTLSCSPISGHRSVSWYQQTPGQGLQFLFEYFSETQRNKGNFPGRFSGRQFSNSRSEMNVSTLELGDSALYLCASSLGGGDQPQHFGDGTRLSIL.

This clonotype has just a few counts. The V call is TRBV20-1, the J call TRBJ2-1, with 14 positions matching TRBD2. The CDR3 consists of 15 residues. Germline trimming cut 1 base from V and 6 bases from J; bases unmatched to any gene: 2. Per germline, CDR1 DFQATT and CDR2 SNEGSKA (reference sequence). The CDR3 nucleotides read TGCAGTGCTAGAGCTGGGACTAGCGGGAGCAATGAGCAGTTCTTC. It translates to CSARAGTSGSNEQFF.

This clonotype was found a few times. This chain joins TRBV12-3 or TRBV12-4 and TRBJ2-7; tentatively, D is TRBD2 (6 bases). The CDR3 consists of 16 residues. Between the trimmed V and J ends, which lost 6 bases and 2 bases, there was a span of 20 bases. The CDR3 DNA sequence: TGTGCCAGCAGCCGGTCAGGGTACCGGGGGACCTACGAGCAGTACTTC. It translates to CASSRSGYRGTYEQYF.

The J gene is TRBJ2-3, the V gene TRBV20-1; maybe TRBD2 (7 bases). The CDR3 has 15 amino acids. The germline V gene has CDR1 DFQATT and CDR2 SNEGSKA (reference sequence). V lost 0 bases and J lost 2, with 12 bases in between. The chain's CDR3 is CSARDGGAITDTQYF. In DNA, the CDR3 is TGCAGTGCTAGAGATGGGGGGGCGATCACAGATACGCAGTATTTT.

This clonotype has more than one count but fewer than ten. This chain joins TRBV6-5 and TRBJ2-3; the D is unclear. Deletions cut 5 bases from V and 2 bases from J, with 11 bases between. The germline gives CDR1 MNHEY, CDR2 SVGAGI. The CDR3 covers 14 residues. The CDR3 region is CASSTWGSTDTQYF. The CDR3 coding sequence is TGTGCCAGCAGTACTTGGGGTTCCACAGATACGCAGTATTTT.

This clonotype was detected only a few times. This chain links TRBV5-1 with TRBJ2-7; 8 bases map to TRBD1. V lost 0 bases to trimming and J lost 2 bases; unmatched junction nucleotides: 4. The CDR3 totals 15 residues. In germline, CDR1 is SGHRS, CDR2 YFSETQ. This chain's CDR3 is CASSLVTGEAYEQYF. The CDR3 bases are TGCGCCAGCAGCTTGGTGACAGGGGAGGCCTACGAGCAGTACTTC.

Ten or more counts support this clonotype. The CDR3 loop reads CAIRGTGTSYEQYF. CDR3 DNA sequence: TGTGCCATCAGGGGTACCGGGACTAGCTACGAGCAGTACTTC. This chain connects TRBV10-3 to TRBJ2-7; TRBD2 aligns across 8 bases. There are 14 residues in the CDR3. Germline V gene lookup returns CDR1 ENHRY and CDR2 SYGVKD. Germline trimming cut 6 bases from V and 3 bases from J; bases unmatched to any gene: 7.

There are a few counts of this clonotype. The V gene is TRBV2, the J gene TRBJ2-3, with D hard to call. Per germline, CDR1 SNHLY and CDR2 FYNNEI. The CDR3 runs to 12 residues. V was pared by 2 bases and J by 14 bases, with 14 bases between. CDR3 protein: CASSEIAGPRYF. For the CDR3, the DNA is TGTGCCAGCAGTGAAATAGCAGGACCTAGGTATTTT.

This chain connects TRBV7-3 to TRBJ2-7; tentatively, D is TRBD2 (6 bases). Germline V gene lookup returns CDR1 SGHTA and CDR2 FQGTGA. The CDR3 loop spans 15 amino acids. Trimming removed 5 bases at V and 2 bases at J, with 16 bases between. The CDR3 nucleotides read TGTGCCAGCAGCCCCTCCGGGGGTCTGGCCTACGAGCAGTACTTC. Its translation: CASSPSGGLAYEQYF.

The rearrangement links TRBV11-3 to TRBJ2-7; TRBD1 agrees at 8 bases. There are 19 residues in the CDR3. Germline CDR1 is SGHNT and CDR2 is YENEEA. Germline trimming cut 0 bases from V and 4 bases from J; bases unmatched to any gene: 17. CDR3 in amino acids: CASSLDLRAGGGPPYEQYF. CDR3 nucleotides: TGTGCCAGCAGCTTAGATCTAAGGGCAGGGGGCGGCCCTCCTTACGAGCAGTACTTC.